The clone carrying this T cell receptor beta chain was picked up many times. This CDR3 is built from 14 residues. In germline, CDR1 is DFQATT, CDR2 SNEGSKA (reference sequence). The germline V and J ends were trimmed by 2 bases and 6 bases, with 17 bases remaining between them. The sample originates from a study of T cells in Graves' hyperthyroidism and ophthalmopathy. What was amplified from RNA transcripts were TCR beta CDR3 regions. The HTBI set primed first-round TCR CDR3 RT-PCR. MiXCR, run by TCRdb on the multiplex PCR reads, gives a single entry per CDR3 protein. The data show some 350,000 distinct CDR3 sequences, 15% to 20% seen once.

This clonotype was obtained from a woman in her late teens or twenties with Graves' hyperthyroidism. This chain uses TRBV20-1 with TRBJ2-7, with D possibly matching TRBD1 (5 bases). Sequencing input: blood. The DNA for the CDR3 is TGCAGTGCTAGAATTGGGGCTCCCCACGGCGAGCAGTACTTC. Residues: CSARIGAPHGEQYF.